This TCR beta chain was recovered during a study of T cells in Graves' hyperthyroidism and ophthalmopathy (dated by TCRdb to about 2019). In terms of the full investigation: Peripheral blood samples were taken at the time of initial diagnosis, prior to any treatment. After sampling, hyperthyroidism patients received methimazole starting at 30 mg daily, and ophthalmopathy patients received high-dose intravenous methylprednisolone. Prospective prediction of ophthalmopathy was tested in an independent validation cohort of approximately 18 hyperthyroidism patients and 15 to 17 patients who later progressed to ophthalmopathy. For training and testing, the 100 or so patients in the discovery cohort were randomly divided in a 7:3 ratio. TCR V-J signatures able to tell the groups apart were searched for in a discovery cohort of some 97 patients, of whom around 42 had Graves' ophthalmopathy and some 60 had stable Graves' hyperthyroidism. TCR Vbeta CDR3 sequencing of some 140 peripheral blood samples (under 45 ophthalmopathy, roughly 74 hyperthyroidism and around 17 progressor patients) is reported in the paper. Thyroid tissue and blood T-cell repertoires from several Graves' hyperthyroidism patients were also compared in the study. Results and caveats for the whole study, not just this receptor: During validation, the model predicted progression to ophthalmopathy a median of approximately six months ahead of onset, with around 71% sensitivity and 72% to 80% specificity. Ophthalmopathy was separated from stable hyperthyroidism by a 13 V-J signature model, with 85% to 90% sensitivity and roughly 81% specificity obtained in cross-validation and 80%/75% obtained in testing. Blood samples also contained most of the expanded thyroid clonotypes (frequency above 0.001), which suggests that blood repertoires may reflect thyroid immune responses. No statistical method was used to fix the sample size in advance, and group allocation was not hidden from the investigators.

TCR beta CDR3 regions were amplified from RNA transcripts. For the first round of RT-PCR on the TCR CDR3, the HTBI primer set was used together with the Qiagen OneStep RT-PCR kit. Libraries were constructed in a second round of multiplex PCR, after which size selection and purification were performed. Paired-end sequencing of the libraries was performed with 100 bp reads on an Illumina HiSeq2000. The authors' analysis ran thus. SOAPnuke was used to process the raw data, removing reads that contained adapters or uncalled bases, had a mean Phred below 15, or lacked an exact match to the constant primer or identifier. High-quality paired reads were merged with COPE v1.2.5, and unique nucleotide sequences were defined as clonotypes. MiTCR v1.1 was used to align the clonotypes against IMGT TRBV, TRBD and TRBJ reference segments. Only V-J combinations with frequency above 0.0001, covering about 99% of repertoires, were analysed. A TCS score was defined as the ratio of F50 (clonal expansion) to E x V (chaos), with BLOSUM62-based TCRdist applied between CDR3 peptides within each V-J. Welch's t-statistics and random forest reduced roughly 540 V-J features to 10 to 15, which were used in a naive Bayes classifier (R e1071). TCRdb ran its own pipeline on the public reads, namely fastp trimming at Q25 and MiXCR clone calling, and kept in-frame beta chains. Under each unique CDR3 protein, matching rows form one entry showing the most common genes and DNA. In this record, the V and J calls reflect TCRdb's handling and not the investigators' own analysis. A total of approximately 220,000 distinct CDR3 sequences appear in this sample, about 16% of them only once. About 45% of the sample is taken by the ten largest.

As for this clonotype: Its antigen has not been determined. Base qualities are not at hand, and no much larger clone is one base apart.

CDR1 and CDR2, looked up from the germline V gene (reference sequence), are GTSNPN and SVGIG. The CDR3 covers 13 residues, taking in both the cysteine and the phenylalanine. The entry retains the CDR3 DNA only, 39 bases that are in frame from base 1. The V end loses 4 bases and the J end loses 4 bases, and a stretch of 11 bases separates them. Graves' hyperthyroidism was defined as stable when no progression to ophthalmopathy occurred over 18 months of follow-up. The hyperthyroidism patients were between 18 and 65 years old and newly diagnosed, with a disease duration of less than 2 months. The study excluded patients with uncontrolled infections, other autoimmune diseases, pregnancy or lactation. Diagnoses were established on the basis of clinical symptoms, serum thyroxine and TRAb, thyroid ultrasound, and orbital computed tomography. PBMCs were isolated from 10 ml of fresh peripheral blood by Ficoll-Paque density gradient centrifugation. Trizol reagent was used to extract total RNA, and RNA quality was then checked on an Agilent 2100 Bioanalyzer.

The source is a man between 35 and 55 years old with Graves' hyperthyroidism. The V and J segments used are TRBV30 and TRBJ2-4; TRBD2 is a possible D gene, resting on 7 matching bases. The sample was blood. The bases read TGTGCCTGGACACGGGGGGCGAAAAACATTCAGTACTTC. Its translation reads: CAWTRGAKNIQYF.